The T cell receptor (beta chain) described here comes from a study of T cells in Graves' hyperthyroidism and ophthalmopathy. This clonotype was detected ten times or more. The CDR3 loop spans 16 amino acids. The V gene's germline CDR1 is DFQATT and CDR2 SNEGSKA (reference sequence). After removal of 1 base from V and 2 bases from J, the junction contained 5 bases not matched to a gene. Regions amplified from RNA transcripts were the TCR beta CDR3 regions. When the TCR CDR3 underwent first-round RT-PCR, the HTBI primer set was used. Via MiXCR, TCRdb re-called the multiplex PCR reads, giving one row per CDR3 protein. The sample has around 420,000 distinct CDR3 sequences, roughly an eighth seen once; the top ten hold around 5.3%. An absence of ophthalmopathy progression within 18 months meant stable Graves' hyperthyroidism. Isolation of PBMCs was performed on about 10 ml fresh peripheral blood.

The chain has TRBV20-1 and TRBJ2-5; 12 nucleotides align to TRBD2. The specimen was blood. The receptor was isolated from a woman aged 18-29 years with Graves' hyperthyroidism. The CDR3: CSARGTSGRTQETQYF. CDR3 DNA: TGCAGTGCTAGAGGCACTAGCGGGAGGACTCAAGAGACCCAGTACTTC.